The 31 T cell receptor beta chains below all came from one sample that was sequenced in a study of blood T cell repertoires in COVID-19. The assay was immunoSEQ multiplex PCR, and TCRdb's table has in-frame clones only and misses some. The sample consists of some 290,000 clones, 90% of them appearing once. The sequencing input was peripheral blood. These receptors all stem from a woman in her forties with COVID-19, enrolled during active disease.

CDR3 region: CASSPPGQGTGELFF. The CDR3 bases are TGTGCCAGCAGCCCACCGGGACAGGGGACCGGGGAGCTGTTTTTT. This chain joins TRBV5-4 and TRBJ2-2; 10 nucleotides line up with TRBD1. J was trimmed by 5 bases and V by 4 bases; bases with no gene match: 5. Looked up from germline, CDR1 is SGHNT and CDR2 is YYREEE (reference sequence). This CDR3 has 15 amino acids. Based on the CDR3 plus reference TRBV5-4 and TRBJ2-2, the full variable domain is ETGVTQSPTHLIKTRGQQVTLRCSSQSGHNTVSWYQQALGQGPQFIFQYYREEENGRGNFPPRFSGLQFPNYSSELNVNALELDDSALYLCASSPPGQGTGELFFGEGSRLTVL.

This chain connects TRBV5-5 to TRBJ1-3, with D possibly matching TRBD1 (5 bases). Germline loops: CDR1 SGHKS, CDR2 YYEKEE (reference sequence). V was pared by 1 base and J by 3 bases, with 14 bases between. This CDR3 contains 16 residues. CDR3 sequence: CASSLLPAGYGNTIYF. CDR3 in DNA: TGTGCCAGCAGCTTGCTCCCAGCAGGGTATGGAAACACCATATATTTT.

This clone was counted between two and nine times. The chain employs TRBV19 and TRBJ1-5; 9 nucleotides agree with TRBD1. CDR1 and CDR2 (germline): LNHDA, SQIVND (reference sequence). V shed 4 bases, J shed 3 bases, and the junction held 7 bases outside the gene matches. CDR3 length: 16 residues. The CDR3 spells CASSTPDRGVNQPQHF. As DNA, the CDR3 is TGTGCCAGTAGTACCCCGGACAGGGGAGTCAATCAGCCCCAGCATTTT.

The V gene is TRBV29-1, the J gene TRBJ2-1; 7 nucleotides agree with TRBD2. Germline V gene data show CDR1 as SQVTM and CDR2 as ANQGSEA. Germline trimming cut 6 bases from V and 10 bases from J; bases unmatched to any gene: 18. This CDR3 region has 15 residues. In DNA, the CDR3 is TGCAGCGTGCCCCCCCGACGTGCGGGAGAGGTCGAGCAGTTCTTC. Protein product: CSVPPRRAGEVEQFF.

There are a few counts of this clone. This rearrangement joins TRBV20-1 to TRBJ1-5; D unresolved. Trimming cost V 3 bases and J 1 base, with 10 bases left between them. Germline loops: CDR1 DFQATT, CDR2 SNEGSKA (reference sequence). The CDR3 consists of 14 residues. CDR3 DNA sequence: TGCAGTGCTAGTCAGGCAGAGAGCAATCAGCCCCAGCATTTT. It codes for CSASQAESNQPQHF.

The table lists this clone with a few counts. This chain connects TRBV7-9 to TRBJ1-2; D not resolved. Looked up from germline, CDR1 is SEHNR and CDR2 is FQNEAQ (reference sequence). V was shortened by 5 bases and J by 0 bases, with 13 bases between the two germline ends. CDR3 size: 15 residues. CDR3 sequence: CASSPNAQSNYGYTF. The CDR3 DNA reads TGTGCCAGCAGCCCGAACGCACAGTCTAACTATGGCTACACCTTC.

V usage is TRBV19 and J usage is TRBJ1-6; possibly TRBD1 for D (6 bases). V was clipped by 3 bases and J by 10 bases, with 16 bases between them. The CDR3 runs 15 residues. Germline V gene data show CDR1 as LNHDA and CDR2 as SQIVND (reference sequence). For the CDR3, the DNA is TGTGCCAGTAGTATCTTGTCAGGGGAGCAATCACCCCTCCACTTT. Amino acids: CASSILSGEQSPLHF. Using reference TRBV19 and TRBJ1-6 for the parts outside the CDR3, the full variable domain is DGGITQSPKYLFRKEGQNVTLSCEQNLNHDAMYWYRQDPGQGLRLIYYSQIVNDFQKGDIAEGYSVSREKKESFPLTVTSAQKNPTAFYLCASSILSGEQSPLHFGNGTRLTVT.

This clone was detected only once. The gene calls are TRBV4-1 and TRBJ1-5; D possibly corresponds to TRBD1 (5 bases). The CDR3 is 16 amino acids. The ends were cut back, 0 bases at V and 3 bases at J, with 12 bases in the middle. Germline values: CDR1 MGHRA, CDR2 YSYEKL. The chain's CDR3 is CASSQDQGEDNQPQHF. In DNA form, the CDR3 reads TGCGCCAGCAGCCAAGATCAAGGGGAGGACAATCAGCCCCAGCATTTT.

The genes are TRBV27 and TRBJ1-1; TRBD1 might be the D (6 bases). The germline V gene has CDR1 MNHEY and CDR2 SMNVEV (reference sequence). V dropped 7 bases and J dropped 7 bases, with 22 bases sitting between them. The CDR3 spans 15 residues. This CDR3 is CASTFLSAGQFEAFF. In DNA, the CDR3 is TGTGCCAGCACCTTCCTTTCGGCTGGACAGTTTGAAGCTTTCTTT.

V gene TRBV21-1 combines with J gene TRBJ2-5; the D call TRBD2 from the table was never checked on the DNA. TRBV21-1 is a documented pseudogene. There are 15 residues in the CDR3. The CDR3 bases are TGTGCCAGCAGCAAAGAGGAGGGGCCGGGGGAGACCCAGTACTTC. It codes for CASSKEEGPGETQYF.

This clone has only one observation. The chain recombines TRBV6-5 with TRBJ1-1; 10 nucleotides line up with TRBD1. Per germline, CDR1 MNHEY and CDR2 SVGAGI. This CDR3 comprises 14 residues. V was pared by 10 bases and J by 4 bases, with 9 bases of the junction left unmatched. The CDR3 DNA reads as TGTGCCATCGGGACAGGGGAGATCGGCACTGAAGCTTTCTTT. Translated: CAIGTGEIGTEAFF.

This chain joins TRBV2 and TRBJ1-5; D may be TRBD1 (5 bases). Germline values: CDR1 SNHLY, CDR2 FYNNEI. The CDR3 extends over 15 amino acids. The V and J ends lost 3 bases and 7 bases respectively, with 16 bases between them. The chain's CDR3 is CASSDYGPSGQPQHF. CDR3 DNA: TGTGCCAGCAGTGATTATGGGCCTTCAGGGCAGCCCCAGCATTTT.

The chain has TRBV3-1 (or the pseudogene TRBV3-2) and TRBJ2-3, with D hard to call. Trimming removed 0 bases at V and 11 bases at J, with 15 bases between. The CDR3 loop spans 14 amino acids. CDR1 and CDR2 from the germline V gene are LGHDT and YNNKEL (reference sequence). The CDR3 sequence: CASSQDMTHQGQYF. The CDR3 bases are TGTGCCAGCAGCCAAGATATGACTCATCAAGGGCAGTATTTT.

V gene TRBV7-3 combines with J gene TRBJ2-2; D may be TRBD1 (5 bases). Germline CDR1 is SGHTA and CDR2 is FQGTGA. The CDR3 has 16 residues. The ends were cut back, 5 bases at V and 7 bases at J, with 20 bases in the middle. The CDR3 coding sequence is TGTGCCAGCAGCACACTAACGACAGCATCGGGCGGGGAGCTGTTTTTT. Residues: CASSTLTTASGGELFF.

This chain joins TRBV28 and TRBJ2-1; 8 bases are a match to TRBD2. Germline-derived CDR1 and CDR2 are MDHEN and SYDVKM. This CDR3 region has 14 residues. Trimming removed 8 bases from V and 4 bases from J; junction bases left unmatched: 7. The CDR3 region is CASLRAGDYNEQFF. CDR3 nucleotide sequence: TGTGCCAGCCTTAGAGCGGGAGATTACAATGAGCAGTTCTTC. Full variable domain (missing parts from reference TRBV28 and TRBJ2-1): DVKVTQSSRYLVKRTGEKVFLECVQDMDHENMFWYRQDPGLGLRLIYFSYDVKMKEKGDIPEGYSVSREKKERFSLILESASTNQTSMYLCASLRAGDYNEQFFGPGTRLTVL.

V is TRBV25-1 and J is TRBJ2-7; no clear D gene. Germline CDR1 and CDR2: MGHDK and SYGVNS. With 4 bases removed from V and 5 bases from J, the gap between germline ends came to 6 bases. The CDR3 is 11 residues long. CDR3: CASSAVDEQYF. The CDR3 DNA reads TGTGCCAGCAGTGCGGTCGACGAGCAGTACTTC.

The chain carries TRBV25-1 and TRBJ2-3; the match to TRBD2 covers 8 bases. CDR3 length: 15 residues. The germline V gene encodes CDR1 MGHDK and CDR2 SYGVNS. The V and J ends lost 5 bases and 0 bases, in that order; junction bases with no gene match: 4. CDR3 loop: CASSIAGSSTDTQYF. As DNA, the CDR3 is TGTGCCAGCAGTATAGCGGGATCTAGCACAGATACGCAGTATTTT.

CDR3 sequence reads: CATTKGQRNNEQFF. CDR3 in DNA: TGTGCCACAACGAAGGGACAGCGAAACAATGAGCAGTTCTTC. The J gene is TRBJ2-1, the V gene TRBV19; TRBD1 matches 7 bases. Germline V gene data show CDR1 as LNHDA and CDR2 as SQIVND (reference sequence). J lost 5 bases, V lost 10 bases, and 11 bases had no gene match. This CDR3 region has 14 residues.

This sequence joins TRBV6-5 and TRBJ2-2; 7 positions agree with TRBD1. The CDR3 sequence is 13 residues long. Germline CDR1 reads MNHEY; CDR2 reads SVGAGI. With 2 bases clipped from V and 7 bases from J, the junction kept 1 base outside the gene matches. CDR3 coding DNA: TGTGCCAGCAGTTACGACAGGGACGGGGAGCTGTTTTTT. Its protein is CASSYDRDGELFF.

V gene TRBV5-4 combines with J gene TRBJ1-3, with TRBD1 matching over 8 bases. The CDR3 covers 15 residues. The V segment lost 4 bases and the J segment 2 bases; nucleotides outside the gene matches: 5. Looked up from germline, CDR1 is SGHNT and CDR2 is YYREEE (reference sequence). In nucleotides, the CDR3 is TGTGCCAGCAGCCGGGAGACAGGGGCTGGAAACACCATATATTTT. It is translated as CASSRETGAGNTIYF.

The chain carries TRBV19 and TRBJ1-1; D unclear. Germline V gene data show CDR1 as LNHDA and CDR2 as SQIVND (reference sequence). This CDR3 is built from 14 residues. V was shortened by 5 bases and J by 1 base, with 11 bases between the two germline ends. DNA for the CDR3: TGTGCCAGTAGTTTGGGCAGCAAGAACACTGAAGCTTTCTTT. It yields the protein CASSLGSKNTEAFF. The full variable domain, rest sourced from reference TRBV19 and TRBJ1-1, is DGGITQSPKYLFRKEGQNVTLSCEQNLNHDAMYWYRQDPGQGLRLIYYSQIVNDFQKGDIAEGYSVSREKKESFPLTVTSAQKNPTAFYLCASSLGSKNTEAFFGQGTRLTVV.

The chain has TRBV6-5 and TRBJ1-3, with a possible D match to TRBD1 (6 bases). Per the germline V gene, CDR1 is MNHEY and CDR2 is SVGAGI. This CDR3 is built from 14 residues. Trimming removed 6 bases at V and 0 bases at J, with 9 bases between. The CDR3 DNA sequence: TGTGCCAGCAGGACAGGTCTCTCTGGAAACACCATATATTTT. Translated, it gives CASRTGLSGNTIYF.

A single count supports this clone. The CDR3: CASSLRIAGGLQETQYF. CDR3 coding DNA: TGTGCCAGCAGCTTGAGGATAGCGGGAGGACTTCAAGAGACCCAGTACTTC. This sequence joins TRBV5-6 and TRBJ2-5; TRBD2 matches at 10 bases. The length of the CDR3 is 17 residues. CDR1 is SGHDT, CDR2 YYEEEE, per germline. The junction had 8 bases not matched to a gene; V was cut back by 1 base and J by 2 bases.

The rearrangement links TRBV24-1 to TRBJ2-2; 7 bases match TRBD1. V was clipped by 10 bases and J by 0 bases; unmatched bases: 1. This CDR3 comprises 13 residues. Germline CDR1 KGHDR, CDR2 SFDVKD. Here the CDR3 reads CATGGANTGELFF. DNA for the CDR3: TGTGCCACAGGGGGCGCGAACACCGGGGAGCTGTTTTTT.

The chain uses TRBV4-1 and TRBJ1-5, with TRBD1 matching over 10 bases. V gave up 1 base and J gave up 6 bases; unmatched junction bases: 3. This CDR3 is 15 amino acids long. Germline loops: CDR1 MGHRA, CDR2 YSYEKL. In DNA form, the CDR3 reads TGCGCCAGCAGCCAAGGCGGGACAGGGGTTCAGCCCCAGCATTTT. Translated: CASSQGGTGVQPQHF.

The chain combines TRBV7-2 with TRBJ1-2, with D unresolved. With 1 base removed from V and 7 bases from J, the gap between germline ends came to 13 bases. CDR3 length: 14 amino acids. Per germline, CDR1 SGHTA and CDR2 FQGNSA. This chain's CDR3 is CASSLGLRESGYTF. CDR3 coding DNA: TGTGCCAGCAGCTTAGGTCTGAGGGAGAGTGGCTACACCTTC.

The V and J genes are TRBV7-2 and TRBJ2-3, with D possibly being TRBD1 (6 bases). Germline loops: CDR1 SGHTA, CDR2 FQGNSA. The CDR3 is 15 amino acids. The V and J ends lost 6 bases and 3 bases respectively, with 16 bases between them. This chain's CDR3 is CASSEGVARTDTQYF. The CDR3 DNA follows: TGTGCCAGCAGTGAGGGGGTGGCCCGTACAGATACGCAGTATTTT.

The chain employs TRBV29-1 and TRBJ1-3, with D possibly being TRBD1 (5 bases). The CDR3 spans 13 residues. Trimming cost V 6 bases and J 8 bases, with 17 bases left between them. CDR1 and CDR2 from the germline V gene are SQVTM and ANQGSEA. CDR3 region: CSVRLGGEHTIYF. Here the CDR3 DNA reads TGCAGCGTCCGACTCGGGGGGGAACACACCATATATTTT.

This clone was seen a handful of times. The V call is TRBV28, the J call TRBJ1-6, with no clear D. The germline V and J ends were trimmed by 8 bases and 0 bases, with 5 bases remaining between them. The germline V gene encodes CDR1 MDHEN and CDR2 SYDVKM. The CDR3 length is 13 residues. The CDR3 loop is CASCRSYNSPLHF. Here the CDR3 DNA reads TGTGCCAGCTGTCGCTCCTATAATTCACCCCTCCACTTT. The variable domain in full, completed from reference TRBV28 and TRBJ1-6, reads DVKVTQSSRYLVKRTGEKVFLECVQDMDHENMFWYRQDPGLGLRLIYFSYDVKMKEKGDIPEGYSVSREKKERFSLILESASTNQTSMYLCASCRSYNSPLHFGNGTRLTVT.

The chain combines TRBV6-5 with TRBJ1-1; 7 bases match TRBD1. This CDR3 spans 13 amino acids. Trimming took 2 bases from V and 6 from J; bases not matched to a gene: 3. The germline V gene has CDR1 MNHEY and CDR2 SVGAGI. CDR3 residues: CASSYIRGAEAFF. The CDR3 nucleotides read TGTGCCAGCAGTTACATCAGGGGGGCTGAAGCTTTCTTT.

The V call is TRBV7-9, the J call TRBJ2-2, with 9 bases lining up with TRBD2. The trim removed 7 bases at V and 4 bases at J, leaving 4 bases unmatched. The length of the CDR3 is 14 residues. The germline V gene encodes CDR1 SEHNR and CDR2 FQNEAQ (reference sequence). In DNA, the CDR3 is TGTGCCAGCATCAGGCGGGGGGGCACCGGGGAGCTGTTTTTT. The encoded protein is CASIRRGGTGELFF.